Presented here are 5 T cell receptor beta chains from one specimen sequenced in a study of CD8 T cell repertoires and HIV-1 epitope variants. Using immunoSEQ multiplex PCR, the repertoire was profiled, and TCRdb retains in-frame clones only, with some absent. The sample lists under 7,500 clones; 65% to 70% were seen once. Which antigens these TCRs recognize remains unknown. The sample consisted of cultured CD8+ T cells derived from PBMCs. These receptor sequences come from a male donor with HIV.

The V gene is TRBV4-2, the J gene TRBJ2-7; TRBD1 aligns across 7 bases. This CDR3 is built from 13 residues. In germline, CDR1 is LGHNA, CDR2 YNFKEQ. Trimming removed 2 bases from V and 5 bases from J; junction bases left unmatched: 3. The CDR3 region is CASSQTGVNEQYF. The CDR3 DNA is TGTGCCAGCAGCCAAACAGGGGTCAACGAGCAGTACTTC.

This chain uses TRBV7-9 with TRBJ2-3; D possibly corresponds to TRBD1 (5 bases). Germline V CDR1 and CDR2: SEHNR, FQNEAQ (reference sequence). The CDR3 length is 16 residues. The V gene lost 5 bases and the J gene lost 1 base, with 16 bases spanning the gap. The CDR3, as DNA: TGTGCCAGCAGCCCCGCAGGGTCCTCACGCACAGATACGCAGTATTTT. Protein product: CASSPAGSSRTDTQYF.

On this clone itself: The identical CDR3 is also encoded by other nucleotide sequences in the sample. CDR3 sequence (DNA): TGTGCCAGCAATACAGGGAGGGGGGCCAACGTCCTGACTTTC. It encodes CASNTGRGANVLTF. The chain joins TRBV9 to TRBJ2-6; D may be TRBD1 or TRBD2 (6 bases each). There are 14 residues in the CDR3. Germline V gene sequence: CDR1 SGDLS, CDR2 YYNGEE. V shed 6 bases and J shed 4 bases, with 11 bases lying between them.

This CDR3 is CASPPGELFF. The CDR3 region has the DNA TGCGCCAGCCCCCCCGGGGAGCTGTTTTTT. The chain couples TRBV23-1 to TRBJ2-2; D unclear. TRBV23-1 is noted as an ORF with a role that remains uncertain. Trimming removed 8 bases at V and 6 bases at J, with 4 bases between. The CDR3 loop spans 10 amino acids.

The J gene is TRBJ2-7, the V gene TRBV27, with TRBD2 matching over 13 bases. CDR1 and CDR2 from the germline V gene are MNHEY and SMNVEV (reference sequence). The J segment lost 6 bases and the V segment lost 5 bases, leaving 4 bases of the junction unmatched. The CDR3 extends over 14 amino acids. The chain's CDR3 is CASSPRTSGSEQYF. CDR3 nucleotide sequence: TGTGCCAGCAGTCCCCGGACTAGCGGGAGCGAGCAGTACTTC.